This T cell receptor beta chain was recorded in a study of cytomegalovirus exposure and HLA in healthy donors. Study-wide points: Later analysis reportedly placed an Asian-associated ancestry cluster below the roughly 700-donor mean in N-insertions. Across HLA loci, a later analysis found differing TCR association rates, with DRB1 most and HLA-C fewest.

The primer mix had 60 Vbeta and 13 Jbeta primers. Method: immunoSEQ multiplex PCR; TCRdb's copy keeps in-frame clones and lacks some. Of more than 60,000 clones in the sample, roughly 80% are singletons; the top ten hold less than 3%. This CDR3 region has 13 residues. The trim removed 1 base at V and 5 bases at J, leaving 1 base unmatched. Germline lookup yields CDR1 SGHRS and CDR2 YFSETQ. With regard to this clone: Its antigen is not known.

This chain connects TRBV5-1 to TRBJ2-7; 9 nucleotides match TRBD1. This TCR derives from a woman aged 25 to 39 in good health and CMV-seronegative. The material sequenced was PBMCs. The CDR3 nucleotides are TGCGCCAGCAGCTTGACAGGGGGCAACGAGCAGTACTTC. It is translated as CASSLTGGNEQYF.